A selection of T cell receptor beta chains follows, all from one sample in a study of blood T cell repertoires in COVID-19. Clones were read by immunoSEQ multiplex PCR, and TCRdb kept only the in-frame ones, dropping some. Of roughly 200,000 clones listed, around 85% are singletons. The sequencing input was peripheral blood. These receptor sequences come from an older person with COVID-19, enrolled during active disease. CDR3s include the opening cysteine and the closing phenylalanine or tryptophan. The order of the fields is J gene, clone size, D gene, V gene, CDR3 DNA, CDR3 protein. D genes are given only for firm matches. Clone size is not always given. Where it is, it says once, few, many or a class for expanded clones.

J: TRBJ1-1; size: -; D: TRBD1; V: TRBV25-1; DNA: TGTGCCAGCAGCCCAGGACAGGGGGCGGGCACTGAAGCTTTCTTT; CDR3: CASSPGQGAGTEAFF
J: TRBJ1-3; size: -; D: TRBD1; V: TRBV10-3; DNA: TGTGCCATCAGTGAAAACCGGGACAGTCATCCCACCATATATTTT; CDR3: CAISENRDSHPTIYF
J: TRBJ2-1; size: -; D: -; V: TRBV9; DNA: TGTGCCAGCAGCGCCTTTATCAACCGGGACTACAATGAGCAGTTCTTC; CDR3: CASSAFINRDYNEQFF
J: TRBJ1-2; size: -; D: TRBD1; V: TRBV18; DNA: TGTGCCAGCTCACCGAGTATGGCAGTCGGGGACAGGGATTCTGGCTACACCTTC; CDR3: CASSPSMAVGDRDSGYTF
J: TRBJ2-3; size: -; D: TRBD2; V: TRBV7-6; DNA: TGTGCCAGCAGCCTAGTGGGACTAGCGGGGTACACAGATACGCAGTATTTT; CDR3: CASSLVGLAGYTDTQYF
J: TRBJ1-3; size: -; D: TRBD1; V: TRBV19; DNA: TGTGCCAGTTCGCAGGGGACAGCTGGAAACACCATATATTTT; CDR3: CASSQGTAGNTIYF
J: TRBJ1-3; size: -; D: TRBD1; V: TRBV9; DNA: TGTGCCAGCAGCGCTAACAGGGGATCCGGAAACACCATATATTTT; CDR3: CASSANRGSGNTIYF
J: TRBJ1-3; size: -; D: TRBD1; V: TRBV5-5; DNA: TGTGCCAGCAGTACTCAACTCCGGGACAGGGGGAAGAACACCATATATTTT; CDR3: CASSTQLRDRGKNTIYF
J: TRBJ2-1; size: few; D: TRBD2; V: TRBV7-9; DNA: TGTGCCAGCAGCTTAGCTTGGCGGGGGAGCTCCTACAATGAGCAGTTCTTC; CDR3: CASSLAWRGSSYNEQFF
J: TRBJ1-1; size: -; D: -; V: TRBV28; DNA: TGTGCCAGCAAGGTAACAGCCCAGAACACTGAAGCTTTCTTT; CDR3: CASKVTAQNTEAFF
J: TRBJ1-1; size: -; D: -; V: TRBV19; DNA: TGTGCCAGTAGTATAACGACTAACACTGAAGCTTTCTTT; CDR3: CASSITTNTEAFF
J: TRBJ2-5; size: -; D: TRBD1; V: TRBV5-8; DNA: TGTGCCAGCAGCCCGGGACAGGGGCCAGAGACCCAGTACTTC; CDR3: CASSPGQGPETQYF
J: TRBJ2-3; size: -; D: TRBD2; V: TRBV6-6; DNA: TGTGCCAGCAGACGAATAGGACCTCCCCCCGCAGCGGGGGATAGCACAGATACGCAGTATTTT; CDR3: CASRRIGPPPAAGDSTDTQYF
J: TRBJ2-2; size: few; D: -; V: TRBV5-1; DNA: TGCGCCAGCAGCTTTTCCGGCACCGGGGAGCTGTTTTTT; CDR3: CASSFSGTGELFF
J: TRBJ2-7; size: -; D: TRBD1; V: TRBV5-1; DNA: TGCGCCAGCAGCTCCGGGGGACAGGGAGGCCACGAGCAGTACTTC; CDR3: CASSSGGQGGHEQYF
J: TRBJ2-1; size: -; D: -; V: TRBV7-3; DNA: TGTGCCAGCAGCTTACTTAGCGGTCCCTACAATGAGCAGTTCTTC; CDR3: CASSLLSGPYNEQFF
J: TRBJ2-6; size: -; D: -; V: TRBV7-3; DNA: TGTGCCAGCAGCTTAGTGCGGGGCTCTGGGGCCAACGTCCTGACTTTC; CDR3: CASSLVRGSGANVLTF
J: TRBJ2-3; size: -; D: -; V: TRBV7-8; DNA: TGTGCCAGCAGCTTAGGAACGGGTACGCAGTATTTT; CDR3: CASSLGTGTQYF
J: TRBJ2-7; size: -; D: -; V: TRBV9; DNA: TGTGCCAGCAGCGTAGGGGTGGAGGCCTACGAGCAGTACTTC; CDR3: CASSVGVEAYEQYF
J: TRBJ2-3; size: -; D: -; V: TRBV5-6; DNA: TGTGCCAGCAGCTTGGTAGGAGCTGATGATACGCAGTATTTT; CDR3: CASSLVGADDTQYF
J: TRBJ1-2; size: few; D: TRBD1; V: TRBV4-1; DNA: TGCGCCAGCAGCCAAGCAGCACAGGGGAACTATGGCTACACCTTC; CDR3: CASSQAAQGNYGYTF
J: TRBJ1-1; size: -; D: -; V: TRBV5-1; DNA: TGCGCCAGCAGCTTGGACAGGGCCACTGAAGCTTTCTTT; CDR3: CASSLDRATEAFF
J: TRBJ2-3; size: -; D: TRBD2; V: TRBV6-2/TRBV6-3; DNA: TGTGCCAGCAGTTACTCTTCGACTAGCGGGGGGATCCCTAGCACAGATACGCAGTATTTT; CDR3: CASSYSSTSGGIPSTDTQYF
J: TRBJ2-3; size: -; D: TRBD2; V: TRBV7-2; DNA: TGTGCCAGCAGCTCCGCCACCGGGGGGGTGCAGTATTTT; CDR3: CASSSATGGVQYF
J: TRBJ2-3; size: -; D: TRBD2; V: TRBV27; DNA: TGTGCCAGCAGTTTATCGAAGCTAGCGGGAGGGAAGATGAGCACAGATACGCAGTATTTT; CDR3: CASSLSKLAGGKMSTDTQYF
J: TRBJ1-6; size: -; D: -; V: TRBV9; DNA: TGTGCCAGCAGCGTCCTCTGGGAGGGTGGTTCACCCCTCCACTTT; CDR3: CASSVLWEGGSPLHF
J: TRBJ2-2; size: -; D: -; V: TRBV24-1; DNA: TGTGCCACCAGTGATACTGCCACAGGGAACACCGGGGAGCTGTTTTTT; CDR3: CATSDTATGNTGELFF
J: TRBJ2-4; size: -; D: -; V: TRBV12-1; DNA: TGTGCCAGCAGCTTTGGCCTCAGGGAAAACATTCAGTACTTC; CDR3: CASSFGLRENIQYF
J: TRBJ1-1; size: -; D: TRBD1; V: TRBV12-3/TRBV12-4; DNA: TGTGCCAGCAGTCCAACCGACAGGGGCCCTTTCTTT; CDR3: CASSPTDRGPFF
J: TRBJ2-7; size: -; D: TRBD1; V: TRBV5-4; DNA: TGTGCCAGCAGCTCGGACAGGGACACCTACGAGCAGTACTTC; CDR3: CASSSDRDTYEQYF
J: TRBJ1-1; size: -; D: -; V: TRBV7-9; DNA: TGTGCCAGCAGCTTAGATTCCCCCCCGGGTGTGGCTTTCTTT; CDR3: CASSLDSPPGVAFF
J: TRBJ2-3; size: -; D: TRBD2; V: TRBV6-4; DNA: TGTGCCAGCAGTGACACTAGCGGGGGGCCCACAGATACGCAGTATTTT; CDR3: CASSDTSGGPTDTQYF
J: TRBJ2-7; size: -; D: -; V: TRBV4-3; DNA: TGCGCCAGCAGCCATAAACTAGCCGGTAACGAGCAGTACTTC; CDR3: CASSHKLAGNEQYF
J: TRBJ2-2; size: -; D: -; V: TRBV4-3; DNA: TGCGCCAGCAGCCAAGAAGGGGGGAACACCGGGGAGCTGTTTTTT; CDR3: CASSQEGGNTGELFF
J: TRBJ1-4; size: -; D: -; V: TRBV2; DNA: TGTGCCCTAAGGGCGATCCCCGAGGGAACTAATGAAAAACTGTTTTTT; CDR3: CALRAIPEGTNEKLFF